The 2 T cell receptor beta chains in this list originate from one sample, sequenced in a study of early stage breast cancer tumors. TCRdb's table, derived via immunoSEQ multiplex PCR, lists solely in-frame clones and lacks some. The sample yields some 72,000 clones, roughly 80% seen once. Sequences were obtained from blood. Receptors originate from a person in their sixties with breast cancer.

This clone appeared a few times. The chain employs TRBV11-2 and TRBJ2-1; D might be TRBD2 (6 bases). Trimming shortened V by 4 bases and J by 7 bases, and 8 bases separated the two germline ends. The germline V gene has CDR1 SGHAT and CDR2 FQNNGV. This CDR3 region has 12 residues. The chain's CDR3 is CASSWGENEQFF. CDR3 sequence (DNA): TGTGCCAGCAGCTGGGGGGAAAATGAGCAGTTCTTC. The complete variable domain, with remaining parts taken from reference TRBV11-2 and TRBJ2-1, reads EAGVAQSPRYKIIEKRQSVAFWCNPISGHATLYWYQQILGQGPKLLIQFQNNGVVDDSQLPKDRFSAERLKGVDSTLKIQPAKLEDSAVYLCASSWGENEQFFGPGTRLTVL.

The chain is built from TRBV27 and TRBJ2-3; D possibly corresponds to TRBD2 (7 bases). CDR3 length: 15 residues. Trimming left V 5 bases short and J 2 bases short, with 14 bases between. Germline CDR1 reads MNHEY; CDR2 reads SMNVEV (reference sequence). Here the CDR3 reads CASSPFRGATDTQYF. Here the CDR3 DNA reads TGTGCCAGCAGTCCCTTCCGGGGGGCCACAGATACGCAGTATTTT.